This T cell receptor (beta chain) was captured in a study of blood T cell repertoires in COVID-19. CDR3 length: 14 amino acids. From germline, CDR1 is SGHRS and CDR2 YFSETQ. Trimming took 6 bases from V and 8 from J, leaving 17 bases between them. Generated by immunoSEQ multiplex PCR, the TCRdb table keeps only in-frame clones and is missing some. The table has a few hundred thousand clones, roughly 90% seen once. Across about two dozen US areas, participants ranged in age from roughly 18 to 95 years. Among Cohort 3 donors, those recovered had two negative PCRs, clearance, or symptom resolution. The receptor was derived from a woman aged 30 to 39 who had recovered from COVID-19. The sequencing sample was made of PBMCs or T cells enriched from blood (not recorded which). The chain recombines TRBV5-1 with TRBJ1-4; the D gene is possibly TRBD1 (6 bases). The CDR3 coding sequence is TGCGCCAGCACCACAGGGAGGGGAGCGGAAAAACTGTTTTTT. It yields the protein CASTTGRGAEKLFF.